Shown below are 8 T cell receptor beta chains from a single sample sequenced in a study of CD8+ T cells in alopecia areata (dated by TCRdb to about 2018). Library creation used the immunoSEQ multiplex PCR assay. RNA was extracted from all samples and reverse transcribed into cDNA as template for TCR sequencing. As stored in TCRdb, this immuneACCESS dataset retains in-frame rearrangements with V and J assigned. A fraction of the clones does not appear; measured against another copy, unresolved V genes explain less than half of the discrepancy, and the remainder lacks a known reason. In all, the sample holds fewer than 150,000 clones, and more than 30% of those were seen once. 3% to 3.5% of the sample belongs to the ten largest clones. Sequencing was performed on CD4+ T cells sorted from blood. The receptors stem from a human donor with alopecia areata.

The chain uses TRBV7-3 and TRBJ2-2; no definite D call. Germline V lookup: CDR1 SGHTA, CDR2 FQGTGA. This CDR3 is 11 amino acids long. Trimming pared 2 bases from V and 7 bases from J, leaving 2 bases between. The CDR3 DNA follows: TGTGCCAGCAGCTTATACGGGGAGCTGTTTTTT. Translated, it gives CASSLYGELFF.

This clone appeared a few times. This chain joins TRBV6-6 and TRBJ1-5; D gene ambiguous. Trimming removed 3 bases from V and 7 bases from J, with 10 bases in between. The CDR3 has 13 amino acids. The germline CDR1 and CDR2 sequences are MNHNY and SVGAGI (reference sequence). For the CDR3, the DNA is TGTGCCAGCAGTTATCAACAGAAGCAGCCCCAGCATTTT. Amino acid sequence: CASSYQQKQPQHF.

This clone was observed at least ten times. This chain connects TRBV7-6 to TRBJ2-6; the D call may be TRBD1 or TRBD2 (5 bases each). V lost 7 bases to trimming and J lost 0 bases, with 16 bases between them. This CDR3 has 17 amino acids. Germline V gene sequence: CDR1 SGHVS, CDR2 FNYEAQ. Written as DNA, the CDR3 is TGTGCCAGCAAGGGAGCAGGGTCTAGCTCTGGGGCCAACGTCCTGACTTTC. This codes for CASKGAGSSSGANVLTF. Full variable domain (remainder filled in from reference TRBV7-6 and TRBJ2-6): GAGVSQSPRYKVTKRGQDVALRCDPISGHVSLYWYRQALGQGPEFLTYFNYEAQQDKSGLPNDRFSAERPEGSISTLTIQRTEQRDSAMYRCASKGAGSSSGANVLTFGAGSRLTVL.

The chain links TRBV7-2 to TRBJ2-5; 7 positions match TRBD2. Germline V gives CDR1 SGHTA, CDR2 FQGNSA. With V trimmed by 2 bases and J by 4 bases, 7 bases remained unmatched. The CDR3 totals 15 residues. The CDR3 DNA is TGTGCCAGCAGCTTAAGGGCGGTAGCGGGAGAGACCCAGTACTTC. Translation gives CASSLRAVAGETQYF.

This clone has a handful of counts. This chain's CDR3 is CSVGLASAQETQYF. For the CDR3, the DNA is TGCAGCGTCGGACTAGCGTCGGCCCAAGAGACCCAGTACTTC. The rearrangement links TRBV29-1 to TRBJ2-5; 9 positions match TRBD2. This CDR3 is 14 amino acids long. Germline V gene data show CDR1 as SQVTM and CDR2 as ANQGSEA. V was pared by 6 bases and J by 1 base, with 6 bases of the junction left unmatched.

This clone was found a few times. V usage is TRBV25-1 and J usage is TRBJ1-1, with a tentative D call TRBD1 (6 bases). Per the germline V gene, CDR1 is MGHDK and CDR2 is SYGVNS. Trimming shortened V by 3 bases and J by 1 base, and 9 bases separated the two germline ends. CDR3 length: 14 amino acids. CDR3 sequence: CASSEWGANTEAFF. For the CDR3, the DNA is TGTGCCAGCAGTGAGTGGGGGGCGAACACTGAAGCTTTCTTT.

The chain has TRBV29-1 and TRBJ2-7; TRBD2 might be the D (6 bases). Germline loops: CDR1 SQVTM, CDR2 ANQGSEA. This CDR3 contains 14 residues. V lost 4 bases and J 3 bases, leaving 16 bases between the germline ends. CDR3: CSVGIWLASYEQYF. CDR3 coding DNA: TGCAGCGTTGGAATATGGCTAGCGAGCTACGAGCAGTACTTC.

This sequence joins TRBV2 and TRBJ2-2, with TRBD2 identical over 14 bases. The CDR3 runs to 16 residues. Trimming took 4 bases from V and 4 from J; bases not matched to a gene: 2. CDR1 and CDR2 (germline): SNHLY, FYNNEI. CDR3 residues: CASSVTSGRATGELFF. The CDR3 DNA reads TGTGCCAGCAGTGTGACTAGCGGGAGGGCCACCGGGGAGCTGTTTTTT.